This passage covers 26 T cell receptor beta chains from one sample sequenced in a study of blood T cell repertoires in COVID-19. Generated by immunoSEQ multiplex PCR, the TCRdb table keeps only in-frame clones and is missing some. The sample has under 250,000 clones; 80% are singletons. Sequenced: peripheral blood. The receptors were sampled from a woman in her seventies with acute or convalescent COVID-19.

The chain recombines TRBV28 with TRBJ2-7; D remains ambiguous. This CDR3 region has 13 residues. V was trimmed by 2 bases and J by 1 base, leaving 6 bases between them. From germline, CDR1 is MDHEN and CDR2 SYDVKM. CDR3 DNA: TGTGCCAGCAGTTTACAGGTGTCCTACGAGCAGTACTTC. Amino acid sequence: CASSLQVSYEQYF.

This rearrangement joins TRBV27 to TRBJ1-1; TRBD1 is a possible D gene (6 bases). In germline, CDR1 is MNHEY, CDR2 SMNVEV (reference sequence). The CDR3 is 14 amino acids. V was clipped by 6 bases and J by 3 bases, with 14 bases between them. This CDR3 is CASSPQGKYTEAFF. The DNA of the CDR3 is TGTGCCAGCAGCCCACAGGGAAAGTACACTGAAGCTTTCTTT.

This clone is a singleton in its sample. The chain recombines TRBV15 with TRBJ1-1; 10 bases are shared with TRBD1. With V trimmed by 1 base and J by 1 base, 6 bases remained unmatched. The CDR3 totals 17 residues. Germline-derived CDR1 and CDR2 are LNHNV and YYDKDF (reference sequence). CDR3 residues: CATSRARGTGANTEAFF. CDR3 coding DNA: TGTGCCACCAGCAGAGCGCGGGGGACAGGGGCGAACACTGAAGCTTTCTTT.

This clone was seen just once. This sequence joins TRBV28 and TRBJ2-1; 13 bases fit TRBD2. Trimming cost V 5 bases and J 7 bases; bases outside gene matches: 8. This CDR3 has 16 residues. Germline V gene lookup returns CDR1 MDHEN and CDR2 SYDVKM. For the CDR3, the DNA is TGTGCCAGCAGTACGTCCGGGACTAGCGGGATTAATGAGCAGTTCTTC. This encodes CASSTSGTSGINEQFF.

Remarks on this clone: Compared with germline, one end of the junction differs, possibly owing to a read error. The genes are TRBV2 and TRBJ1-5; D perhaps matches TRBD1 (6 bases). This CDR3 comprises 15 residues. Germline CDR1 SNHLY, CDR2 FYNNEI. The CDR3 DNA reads TGTGCCAGCGGTGATATCAGGGGTAGCAATCAGCCCCAGCATTTT. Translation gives CASGDIRGSNQPQHF. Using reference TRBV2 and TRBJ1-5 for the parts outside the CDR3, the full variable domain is EPEVTQTPSHQVTQMGQEVILRCVPISNHLYFYWYRQILGQKVEFLVSFYNNEISEKSEIFDDQFSVERPDGSNFTLKIRSTKLEDSAMYFCASGDIRGSNQPQHFGDGTRLSIL.

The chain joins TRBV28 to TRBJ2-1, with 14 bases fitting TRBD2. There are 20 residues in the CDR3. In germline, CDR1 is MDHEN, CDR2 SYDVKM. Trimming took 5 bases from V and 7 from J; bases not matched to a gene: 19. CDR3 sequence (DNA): TGTGCCAGCAGTGGCTCCCTCGGGACTAGCGGGAGTAGGGTTGAGAATGAGCAGTTCTTC. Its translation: CASSGSLGTSGSRVENEQFF.

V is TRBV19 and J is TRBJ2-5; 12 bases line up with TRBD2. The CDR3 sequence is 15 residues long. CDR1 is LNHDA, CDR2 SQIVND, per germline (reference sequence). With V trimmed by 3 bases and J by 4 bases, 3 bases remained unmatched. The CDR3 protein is CASSIWGLAGETQYF. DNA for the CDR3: TGTGCCAGTAGTATCTGGGGACTAGCGGGAGAGACCCAGTACTTC. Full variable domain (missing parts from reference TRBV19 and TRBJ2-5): DGGITQSPKYLFRKEGQNVTLSCEQNLNHDAMYWYRQDPGQGLRLIYYSQIVNDFQKGDIAEGYSVSREKKESFPLTVTSAQKNPTAFYLCASSIWGLAGETQYFGPGTRLLVL.

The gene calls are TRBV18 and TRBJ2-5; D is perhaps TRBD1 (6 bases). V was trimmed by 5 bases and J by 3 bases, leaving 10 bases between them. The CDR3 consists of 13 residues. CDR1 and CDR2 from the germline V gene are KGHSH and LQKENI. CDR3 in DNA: TGTGCCAGCTCATTTTACAGGGAAGAGACCCAGTACTTC. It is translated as CASSFYREETQYF.

CDR3 DNA: TGCGCCAGCAGCTTGGGAGGGGAGGGTCCCTACGAGCAGTACTTC. As protein: CASSLGGEGPYEQYF. The chain combines TRBV5-1 with TRBJ2-7; 7 nucleotides match TRBD2. The CDR3 is 15 amino acids. Germline V gene data show CDR1 as SGHRS and CDR2 as YFSETQ. The junction had 5 bases not matched to a gene; V was cut back by 0 bases and J by 2 bases.

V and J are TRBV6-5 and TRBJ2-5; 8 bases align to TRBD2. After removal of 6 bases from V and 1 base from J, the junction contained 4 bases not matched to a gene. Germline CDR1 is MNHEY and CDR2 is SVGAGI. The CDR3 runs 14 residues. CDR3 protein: CASSPTSGQETQYF. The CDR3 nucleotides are TGTGCCAGCAGCCCAACTAGCGGCCAAGAGACCCAGTACTTC.

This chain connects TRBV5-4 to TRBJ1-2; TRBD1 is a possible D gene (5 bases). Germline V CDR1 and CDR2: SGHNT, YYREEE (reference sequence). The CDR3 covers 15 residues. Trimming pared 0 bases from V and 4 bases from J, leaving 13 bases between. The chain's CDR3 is CASSLDRILTYGYTF. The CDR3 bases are TGTGCCAGCAGCTTGGACAGGATACTTACCTATGGCTACACCTTC.

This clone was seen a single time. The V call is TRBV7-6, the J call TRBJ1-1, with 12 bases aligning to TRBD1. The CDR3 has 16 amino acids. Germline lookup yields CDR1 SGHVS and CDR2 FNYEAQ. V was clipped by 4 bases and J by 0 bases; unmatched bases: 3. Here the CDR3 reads CASSSGTGGLNTEAFF. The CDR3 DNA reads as TGTGCCAGCAGCTCCGGGACAGGGGGCTTGAACACTGAAGCTTTCTTT.

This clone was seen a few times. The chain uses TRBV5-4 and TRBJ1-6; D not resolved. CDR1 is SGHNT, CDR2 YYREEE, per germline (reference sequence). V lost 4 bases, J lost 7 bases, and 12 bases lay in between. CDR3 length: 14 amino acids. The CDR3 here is CASSPSGANSPLHF. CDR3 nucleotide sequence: TGTGCCAGCAGCCCCTCGGGAGCGAATTCACCCCTCCACTTT.

The CDR3 DNA is TGTGCCAGCAGCTCCTACAGGAACACTGAAGCTTTCTTT. Translating it yields CASSSYRNTEAFF. The genes are TRBV5-5 and TRBJ1-1; D remains unclear. CDR1 is SGHKS and CDR2 is YYEKEE in the germline V gene (reference sequence). Trimming took 3 bases from V and 1 from J, leaving 7 bases between them. The CDR3 has 13 amino acids. Together with reference TRBV5-5 and TRBJ1-1, the CDR3 gives the full variable domain: DAGVTQSPTHLIKTRGQQVTLRCSPISGHKSVSWYQQVLGQGPQFIFQYYEKEERGRGNFPDRFSARQFPNYSSELNVNALLLGDSALYLCASSSYRNTEAFFGQGTRLTVV.

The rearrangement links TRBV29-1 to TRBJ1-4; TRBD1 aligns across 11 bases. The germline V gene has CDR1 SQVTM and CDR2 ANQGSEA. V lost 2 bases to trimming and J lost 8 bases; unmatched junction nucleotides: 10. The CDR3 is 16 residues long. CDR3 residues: CSVELPGRDRGEKLFF. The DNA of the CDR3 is TGCAGCGTTGAACTCCCCGGCCGGGACAGGGGGGAAAAACTGTTTTTT.

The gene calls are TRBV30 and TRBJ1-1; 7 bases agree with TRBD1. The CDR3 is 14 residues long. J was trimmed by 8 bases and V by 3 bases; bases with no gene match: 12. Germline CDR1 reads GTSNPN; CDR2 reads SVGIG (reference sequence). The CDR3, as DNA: TGTGCCTGGAGACCGACAGGGTCCCATTACGAAGCTTTCTTT. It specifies CAWRPTGSHYEAFF.

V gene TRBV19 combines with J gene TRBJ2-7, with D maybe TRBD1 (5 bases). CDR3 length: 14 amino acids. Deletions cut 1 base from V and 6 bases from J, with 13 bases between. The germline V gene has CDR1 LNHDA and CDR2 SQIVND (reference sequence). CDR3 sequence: CASSIAQGRSEQYF. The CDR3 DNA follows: TGTGCCAGTAGTATAGCCCAGGGAAGGAGCGAGCAGTACTTC. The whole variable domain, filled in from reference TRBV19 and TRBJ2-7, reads DGGITQSPKYLFRKEGQNVTLSCEQNLNHDAMYWYRQDPGQGLRLIYYSQIVNDFQKGDIAEGYSVSREKKESFPLTVTSAQKNPTAFYLCASSIAQGRSEQYFGPGTRLTVT.

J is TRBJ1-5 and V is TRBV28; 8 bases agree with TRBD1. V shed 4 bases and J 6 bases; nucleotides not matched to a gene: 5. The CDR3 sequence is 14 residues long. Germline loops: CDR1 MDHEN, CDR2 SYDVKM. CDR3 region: CASSSPGGVQPQHF. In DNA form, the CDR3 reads TGTGCCAGCAGTTCCCCAGGGGGCGTTCAGCCCCAGCATTTT.

CDR3 in DNA: TGTGCCAGCAGCCAAGGAGTTCAGGGAAGTGGCACTGAAGCTTTCTTT. It is translated as CASSQGVQGSGTEAFF. The chain employs TRBV4-2 and TRBJ1-1; tentatively, D is TRBD1 (5 bases). Trimming shortened V by 1 base and J by 4 bases, and 16 bases separated the two germline ends. Germline-derived CDR1 and CDR2 are LGHNA and YNFKEQ. This CDR3 is built from 16 residues.

CDR3 amino acids: CASSLDGSYEQYF. The CDR3 DNA reads TGTGCCAGCAGCTTAGATGGGAGCTACGAGCAGTACTTC. V is TRBV11-2 and J is TRBJ2-7; possibly TRBD2 for D (5 bases). V was trimmed by 0 bases and J by 3 bases, leaving 6 bases between them. This CDR3 region has 13 residues. Germline-derived CDR1 and CDR2 are SGHAT and FQNNGV.

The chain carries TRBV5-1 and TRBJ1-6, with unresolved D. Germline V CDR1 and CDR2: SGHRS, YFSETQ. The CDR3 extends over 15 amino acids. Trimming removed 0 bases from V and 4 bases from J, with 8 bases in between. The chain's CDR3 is CASSLEPVYNSPLHF. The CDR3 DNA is TGCGCCAGCAGCTTGGAGCCGGTTTATAATTCACCCCTCCACTTT.

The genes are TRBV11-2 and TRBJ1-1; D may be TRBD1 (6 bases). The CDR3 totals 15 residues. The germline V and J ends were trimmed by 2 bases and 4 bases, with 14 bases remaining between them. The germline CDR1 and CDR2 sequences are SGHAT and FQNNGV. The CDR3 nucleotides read TGTGCCAGCAGCTTACTCGCCAGGGGCCCCACTGAAGCTTTCTTT. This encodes CASSLLARGPTEAFF.

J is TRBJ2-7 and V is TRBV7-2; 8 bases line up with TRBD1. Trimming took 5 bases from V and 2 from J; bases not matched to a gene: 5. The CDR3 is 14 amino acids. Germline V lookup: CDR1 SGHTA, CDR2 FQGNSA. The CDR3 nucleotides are TGTGCCAGCAGCACTCGACAGGGGCCCTACGAGCAGTACTTC. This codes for CASSTRQGPYEQYF.

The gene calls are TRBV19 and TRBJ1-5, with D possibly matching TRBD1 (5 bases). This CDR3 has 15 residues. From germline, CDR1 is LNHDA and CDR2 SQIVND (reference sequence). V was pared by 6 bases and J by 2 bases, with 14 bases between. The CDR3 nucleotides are TGTGCCAGTAGCCCGGTGGGGCAGGGCAATCAGCCCCAGCATTTT. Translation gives CASSPVGQGNQPQHF.

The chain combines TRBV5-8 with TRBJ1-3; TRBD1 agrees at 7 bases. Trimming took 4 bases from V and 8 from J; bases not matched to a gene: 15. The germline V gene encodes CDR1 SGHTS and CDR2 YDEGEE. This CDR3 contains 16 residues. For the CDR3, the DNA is TGTGCCAGCAGCCTAACGAACAGGGGCGGTAGAGACACCATATATTTT. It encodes CASSLTNRGGRDTIYF.

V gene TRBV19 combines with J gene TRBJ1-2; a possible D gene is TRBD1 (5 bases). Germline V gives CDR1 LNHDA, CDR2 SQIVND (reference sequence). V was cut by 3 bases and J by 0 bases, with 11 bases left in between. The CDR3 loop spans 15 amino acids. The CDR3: CASSITGETNYGYTF. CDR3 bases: TGTGCCAGTAGTATCACAGGCGAAACTAACTATGGCTACACCTTC.